This TCR beta chain was captured by sequencing in a study of neurological immune-mediated disorders. Study-level results: No link was found between any clinical or MRI feature and the multiple sclerosis repertoire cluster.

This clonotype showed up many times. Its antigen remains unknown. The unsorted libraries originated from 2 million PBMCs kept at -80 C. The germline gives CDR1 SGHTA, CDR2 FQGNSA. The ends lost 2 bases at V and 2 bases at J; junction bases unmatched: 9. The CDR3 runs to 17 residues. A single record per CDR3 protein comes from TCRdb applying MiXCR to the 5' RACE reads. The sample consists of 80,000 to 95,000 distinct CDR3 sequences, roughly 3.3% of them appearing once. The V call is TRBV7-2, the J call TRBJ2-5, with 9 positions matching TRBD2. Sequenced material: PBMCs. The TCR originated in a woman in her 50s with multiple sclerosis. The chain's CDR3 is CASSLSGPAGGQETQYF. CDR3 coding DNA: TGTGCCAGCAGCTTATCGGGGCCGGCGGGGGGGCAAGAGACCCAGTACTTC.